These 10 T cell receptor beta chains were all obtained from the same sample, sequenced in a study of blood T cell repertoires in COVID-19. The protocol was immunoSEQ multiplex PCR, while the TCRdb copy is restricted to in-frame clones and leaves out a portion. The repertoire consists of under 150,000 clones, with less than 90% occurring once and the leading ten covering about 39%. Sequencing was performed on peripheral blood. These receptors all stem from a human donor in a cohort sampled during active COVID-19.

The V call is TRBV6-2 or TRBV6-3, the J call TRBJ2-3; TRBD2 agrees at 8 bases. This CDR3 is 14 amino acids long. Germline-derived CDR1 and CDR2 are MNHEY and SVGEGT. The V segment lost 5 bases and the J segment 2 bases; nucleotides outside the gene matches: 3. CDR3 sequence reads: CASSRTSPTDTQYF. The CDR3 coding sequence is TGTGCCAGCAGTCGGACTAGCCCCACAGATACGCAGTATTTT.

The CDR3 loop reads CASSDPSGGLYEQYF. The CDR3 DNA is TGTGCCAGCAGTGACCCTAGCGGGGGGCTGTACGAGCAGTACTTC. The chain links TRBV6-2 or TRBV6-3 to TRBJ2-7; the match to TRBD2 covers 11 bases. The V and J ends lost 5 bases and 4 bases, in that order; junction bases with no gene match: 7. The germline CDR1 and CDR2 sequences are MNHEY and SVGEGT. The CDR3 length is 15 residues.

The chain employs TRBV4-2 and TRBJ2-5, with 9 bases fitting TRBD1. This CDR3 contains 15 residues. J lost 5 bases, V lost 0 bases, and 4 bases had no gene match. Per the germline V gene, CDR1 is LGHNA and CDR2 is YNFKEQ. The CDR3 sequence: CASSQEDRGLETQYF. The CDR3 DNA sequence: TGTGCCAGCAGCCAAGAAGACAGGGGGTTGGAGACCCAGTACTTC.

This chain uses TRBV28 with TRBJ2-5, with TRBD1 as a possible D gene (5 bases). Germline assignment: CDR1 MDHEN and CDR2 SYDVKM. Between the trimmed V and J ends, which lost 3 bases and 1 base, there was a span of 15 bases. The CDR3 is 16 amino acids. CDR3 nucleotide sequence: TGTGCCAGCAGTTTTGGGCCAGGGTCTCCCCAAGAGACCCAGTACTTC. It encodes CASSFGPGSPQETQYF.

Here the CDR3 DNA reads TGTGCCAGCTCGGGACAGTCGGATGAAAAACTGTTTTTT. Translating gives CASSGQSDEKLFF. The chain joins TRBV18 to TRBJ1-4; TRBD1 agrees at 7 bases. CDR1 and CDR2 from the germline V gene are KGHSH and LQKENI. This CDR3 has 13 amino acids. With 6 bases clipped from V and 6 bases from J, the junction kept 4 bases outside the gene matches.

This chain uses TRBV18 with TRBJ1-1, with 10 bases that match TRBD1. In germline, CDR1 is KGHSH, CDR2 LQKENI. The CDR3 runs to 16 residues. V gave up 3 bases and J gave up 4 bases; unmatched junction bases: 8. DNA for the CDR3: TGTGCCAGCTCACCCCCCCCGGGACAGGGGTCCACTGAAGCTTTCTTT. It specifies CASSPPPGQGSTEAFF. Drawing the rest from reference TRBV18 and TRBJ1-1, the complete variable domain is NAGVMQNPRHLVRRRGQEARLRCSPMKGHSHVYWYRQLPEEGLKFMVYLQKENIIDESGMPKERFSAEFPKEGPSILRIQQVVRGDSAAYFCASSPPPGQGSTEAFFGQGTRLTVV.

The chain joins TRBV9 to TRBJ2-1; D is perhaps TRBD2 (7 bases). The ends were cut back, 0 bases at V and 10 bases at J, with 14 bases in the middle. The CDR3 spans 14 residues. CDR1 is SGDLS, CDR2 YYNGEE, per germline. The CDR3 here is CASSVAGGPGEQFF. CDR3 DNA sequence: TGTGCCAGCAGCGTAGCCGGGGGGCCAGGCGAGCAGTTCTTC. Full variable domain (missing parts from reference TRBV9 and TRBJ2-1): DSGVTQTPKHLITATGQRVTLRCSPRSGDLSVYWYQQSLDQGLQFLIQYYNGEERAKGNILERFSAQQFPDLHSELNLSSLELGDSALYFCASSVAGGPGEQFFGPGTRLTVL.

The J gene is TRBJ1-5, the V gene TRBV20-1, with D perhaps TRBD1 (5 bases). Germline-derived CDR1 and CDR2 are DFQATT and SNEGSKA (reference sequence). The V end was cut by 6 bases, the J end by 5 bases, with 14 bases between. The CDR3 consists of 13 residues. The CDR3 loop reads CSASNRFDQPQHF. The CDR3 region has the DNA TGCAGTGCCAGTAACAGGTTCGATCAGCCCCAGCATTTT.

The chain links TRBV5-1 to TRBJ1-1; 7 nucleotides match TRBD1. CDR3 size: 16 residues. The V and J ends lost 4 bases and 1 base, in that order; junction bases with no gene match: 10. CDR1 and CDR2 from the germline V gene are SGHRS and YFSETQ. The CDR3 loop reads CASSRITQGGNTEAFF. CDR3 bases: TGCGCCAGCAGCCGAATAACTCAGGGGGGGAACACTGAAGCTTTCTTT.

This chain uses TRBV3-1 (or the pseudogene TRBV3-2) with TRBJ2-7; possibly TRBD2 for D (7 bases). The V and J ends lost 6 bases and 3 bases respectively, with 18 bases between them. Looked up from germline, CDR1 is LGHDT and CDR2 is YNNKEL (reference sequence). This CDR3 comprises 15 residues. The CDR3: CASSPGGSGVYEQYF. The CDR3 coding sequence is TGTGCCAGCAGTCCCGGGGGCAGCGGGGTCTACGAGCAGTACTTC.